One T cell receptor beta chain is described in this entry. The data stem from a study of blood T cell repertoires in COVID-19. Libraries were prepared by immunoSEQ multiplex PCR; TCRdb keeps only in-frame clonotypes and omits some of them. The sample lists 95,000 to 110,000 clones, roughly 90% occurring once. V was cut by 7 bases and J by 4 bases, with 19 bases left in between. Germline CDR1 reads MNHEY; CDR2 reads SVGAGI. The CDR3 is 15 amino acids. The source of this sequence is a woman aged 60-70 years with acute or convalescent COVID-19. Sequencing used peripheral blood. This chain uses TRBV6-5 with TRBJ1-2; the D gene is possibly TRBD1 (5 bases). CDR3 sequence: CASTLSPGISYGYTF. As DNA, the CDR3 is TGTGCCAGCACCCTAAGTCCAGGGATAAGCTATGGCTACACCTTC.